One sample yielded the 16 T cell receptor beta chains listed below, sequenced in a study of OX40 agonist ivuxolimab in advanced cancers. The assay was immunoSEQ multiplex PCR, and TCRdb's table has in-frame clones only and misses some. The data contain tens of thousands of clones, approximately 91% of them singletons. This material consisted of CD4+ or CD8+ T cells sorted from blood, taken in a trial of the OX40 agonist ivuxolimab. The receptors originated from an adult with an advanced solid tumor such as melanoma, head and neck, liver or kidney cancer.

The chain joins TRBV2 to TRBJ2-1; D gene ambiguous. The CDR3 contains 13 residues. V dropped 5 bases and J dropped 8 bases, with 13 bases sitting between them. Germline V gene sequence: CDR1 SNHLY, CDR2 FYNNEI. The CDR3 nucleotides read TGTGCCAGCAGTCCTCCCTATCGGTATGAGCAGTTCTTC. Its protein is CASSPPYRYEQFF.

The CDR3 loop reads CASSFVTSGETQYF. Written as DNA, the CDR3 is TGCGCCAGCAGCTTTGTAACTAGCGGAGAGACCCAGTACTTC. The chain combines TRBV5-1 with TRBJ2-5; 8 bases fit TRBD2. There are 14 residues in the CDR3. Unmatched junction bases numbered 4, after V lost 2 bases and J lost 4 bases. Germline lookup yields CDR1 SGHRS and CDR2 YFSETQ.

The chain uses TRBV11-3 and TRBJ2-3, with D perhaps matching TRBD1 (5 bases). The CDR3 is 15 amino acids. V shed 2 bases and J shed 2 bases, with 11 bases lying between them. The germline gives CDR1 SGHNT, CDR2 YENEEA. DNA of the CDR3: TGTGCCAGCAGCTTATCGGTCAGGGTCACAGATACGCAGTATTTT. It codes for CASSLSVRVTDTQYF.

The chain has TRBV5-1 and TRBJ1-1, with D hard to call. Germline loops: CDR1 SGHRS, CDR2 YFSETQ. V was clipped by 0 bases and J by 1 base, with 7 bases between them. The CDR3 contains 14 residues. The CDR3 DNA follows: TGCGCCAGCAGCTTGGCAGACCGGAACACTGAAGCTTTCTTT. Translated: CASSLADRNTEAFF.

This chain joins TRBV10-3 and TRBJ1-6, with a tentative D call TRBD1 (6 bases). The CDR3 has 14 amino acids. V shed 6 bases and J shed 5 bases, with 11 bases lying between them. Germline V CDR1 and CDR2: ENHRY, SYGVKD. CDR3: CAIRRTEDNSPLHF. CDR3 nucleotide sequence: TGTGCCATCAGGAGGACAGAGGATAATTCACCCCTCCACTTT.

The chain is built from TRBV6-5 and TRBJ1-6; 7 positions match TRBD1. V trimming: 11 bases; J trimming: 7 bases; junction bases outside the gene matches: 8. Germline lookup yields CDR1 MNHEY and CDR2 SVGAGI. The CDR3 sequence is 13 residues long. The CDR3: CAGGRGRNSPLHF. As DNA, the CDR3 is TGTGCCGGCGGGAGGGGGCGAAATTCACCCCTCCACTTT.

The chain joins TRBV2 to TRBJ2-4; 15 bases are shared with TRBD2. Germline CDR1 SNHLY, CDR2 FYNNEI. Germline trimming cut 6 bases from V and 6 bases from J; bases unmatched to any gene: 6. CDR3 length equals 16 residues. In nucleotides, the CDR3 is TGTGCCAGCAGGGCCGGGACTAGCGGGGGGCTAAACATTCAGTACTTC. It specifies CASRAGTSGGLNIQYF. Using reference TRBV2 and TRBJ2-4 for the parts outside the CDR3, the full variable domain is EPEVTQTPSHQVTQMGQEVILRCVPISNHLYFYWYRQILGQKVEFLVSFYNNEISEKSEIFDDQFSVERPDGSNFTLKIRSTKLEDSAMYFCASRAGTSGGLNIQYFGAGTRLSVL.

This clone came up a few times. The chain couples TRBV29-1 to TRBJ1-3; D is unresolved. Between the trimmed V and J ends, which lost 3 bases and 4 bases, there was a span of 7 bases. Germline CDR1 reads SQVTM; CDR2 reads ANQGSEA. The CDR3 spans 12 residues. The CDR3 DNA reads as TGCAGCGTTGATACCCAGGGAAACACCATATATTTT. Protein: CSVDTQGNTIYF. The variable domain in full, with the rest retrieved from reference TRBV29-1 and TRBJ1-3, is SAVISQKPSRDICQRGTSLTIQCQVDSQVTMMFWYRQQPGQSLTLIATANQGSEATYESGFVIDKFPISRPNLTFSTLTVSNMSPEDSSIYLCSVDTQGNTIYFGEGSWLTVV.

The rearrangement links TRBV2 to TRBJ2-7, with 11 bases lining up with TRBD2. Germline assignment: CDR1 SNHLY and CDR2 FYNNEI. The CDR3 extends over 15 amino acids. Trimming cost V 2 bases and J 5 bases; bases outside gene matches: 5. CDR3 in DNA: TGTGCCAGCAGTGAACCGCTAGCGGGGGGCAACGAGCAGTACTTC. The encoded protein is CASSEPLAGGNEQYF.

For the CDR3, the DNA is TGTGCCAGCAGCCAGGCGGTTGGCGGGGGCCCCCTATCCTACGAGCAGTACTTC. Translating gives CASSQAVGGGPLSYEQYF. The V gene is TRBV4-2, the J gene TRBJ2-7, with TRBD2 as a possible D gene (7 bases). Per the germline V gene, CDR1 is LGHNA and CDR2 is YNFKEQ. V was cut by 3 bases and J by 1 base, with 22 bases left in between. The CDR3 covers 18 residues.

This clone has only one observation. The gene calls are TRBV4-3 and TRBJ2-3; 8 bases are shared with TRBD1. The CDR3 covers 13 residues. Germline CDR1 LGHNA, CDR2 YSLEER. Germline trimming cut 4 bases from V and 7 bases from J; bases unmatched to any gene: 4. The CDR3 sequence is CASSRDRGNTQYF. CDR3 nucleotides: TGCGCCAGCAGCCGAGACAGGGGAAATACGCAGTATTTT.

The chain links TRBV11-1 to TRBJ2-2, with 8 positions matching TRBD1. CDR1 and CDR2 from the germline V gene are SGHAT and FQDESV (reference sequence). V was clipped by 5 bases and J by 6 bases; unmatched bases: 8. The CDR3 runs to 15 residues. The CDR3, as DNA: TGTGCCAGCAGCCTCGGACAGGGAGAACCCGGGGAGCTGTTTTTT. It encodes CASSLGQGEPGELFF.

V is TRBV7-2 and J is TRBJ1-5; 7 bases line up with TRBD1. This CDR3 is built from 15 residues. CDR1 and CDR2 (germline): SGHTA, FQGNSA. V trimming: 5 bases; J trimming: 3 bases; junction bases outside the gene matches: 7. The CDR3 coding sequence is TGTGCCAGCAGCCCTCGACAGGGCGTCAATCAGCCCCAGCATTTT. Its translation is CASSPRQGVNQPQHF.

The J gene is TRBJ2-7, the V gene TRBV6-5; D is ambiguous. The CDR3 totals 13 residues. Trimming removed 6 bases from V and 6 bases from J, with 15 bases in between. CDR1 and CDR2 from the germline V gene are MNHEY and SVGAGI. CDR3 nucleotide sequence: TGTGCCAGCAGCGTGGGCCCCCGGTCCGAGCAGTACTTC. Encoded protein: CASSVGPRSEQYF.

The V gene is TRBV5-5, the J gene TRBJ2-7, with 9 nucleotides matching TRBD1. The CDR3 runs 15 residues. The germline V gene encodes CDR1 SGHKS and CDR2 YYEKEE (reference sequence). The V gene end was trimmed by 4 bases and the J gene end by 8 bases; junction bases not matched to a gene: 13. CDR3 in amino acids: CASSPPGTGSRKQYF. CDR3 DNA sequence: TGTGCCAGCAGCCCTCCAGGGACAGGGAGTCGGAAGCAGTACTTC.

The rearrangement joins TRBV18 to TRBJ2-7; 8 bases fit TRBD1. Losses at the gene ends were 2 bases for V and 6 bases for J; bases not matched to a gene: 12. Germline V gene lookup returns CDR1 KGHSH and CDR2 LQKENI. The CDR3 has 16 residues. The CDR3 DNA reads TGTGCCAGCTCACCAATAGGACAGGGAAGGCTACGCGAGCAGTACTTC. As protein: CASSPIGQGRLREQYF.